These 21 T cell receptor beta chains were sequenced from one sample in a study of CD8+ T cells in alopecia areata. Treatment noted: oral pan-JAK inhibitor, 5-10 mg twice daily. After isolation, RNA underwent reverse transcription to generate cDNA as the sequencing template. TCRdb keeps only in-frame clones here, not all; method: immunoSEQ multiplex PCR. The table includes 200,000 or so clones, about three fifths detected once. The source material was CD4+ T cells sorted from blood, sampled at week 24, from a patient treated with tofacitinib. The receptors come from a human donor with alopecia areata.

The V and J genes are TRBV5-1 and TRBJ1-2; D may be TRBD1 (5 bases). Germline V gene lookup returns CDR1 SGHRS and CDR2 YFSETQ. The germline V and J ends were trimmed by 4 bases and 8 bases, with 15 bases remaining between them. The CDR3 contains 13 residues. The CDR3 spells CASSDKVGTGYTF. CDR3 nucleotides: TGCGCCAGCAGCGATAAGGTCGGGACCGGCTACACCTTC.

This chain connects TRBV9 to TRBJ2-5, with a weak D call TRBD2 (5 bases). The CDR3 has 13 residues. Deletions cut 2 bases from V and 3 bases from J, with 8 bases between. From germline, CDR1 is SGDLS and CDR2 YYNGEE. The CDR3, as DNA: TGTGCCAGCAGCGTGTCCGGGGAAGAGACCCAGTACTTC. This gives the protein CASSVSGEETQYF.

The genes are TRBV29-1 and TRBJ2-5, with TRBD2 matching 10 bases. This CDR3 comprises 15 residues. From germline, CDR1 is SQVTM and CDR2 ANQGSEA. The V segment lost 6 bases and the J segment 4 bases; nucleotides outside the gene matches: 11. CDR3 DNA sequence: TGCAGCGTCAGCCCGGGGAGCGGGAGGGGAGAGACCCAGTACTTC. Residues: CSVSPGSGRGETQYF.

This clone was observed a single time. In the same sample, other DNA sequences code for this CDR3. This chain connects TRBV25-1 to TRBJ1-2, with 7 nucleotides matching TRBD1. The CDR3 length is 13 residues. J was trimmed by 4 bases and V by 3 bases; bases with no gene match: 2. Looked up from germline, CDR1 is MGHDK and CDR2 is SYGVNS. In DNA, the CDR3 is TGTGCCAGCAGTGAGGGGACAGTCTATGGCTACACCTTC. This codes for CASSEGTVYGYTF.

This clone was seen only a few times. The CDR3: CASSLEGGVEKLFF. The CDR3 DNA reads TGCGCCAGCAGCTTGGAAGGGGGCGTTGAAAAACTGTTTTTT. The chain has TRBV5-1 and TRBJ1-4; 7 positions agree with TRBD1. From germline, CDR1 is SGHRS and CDR2 YFSETQ. The CDR3 runs 14 residues. Germline trimming cut 0 bases from V and 7 bases from J; bases unmatched to any gene: 3. Variable domain in full (rest from reference TRBV5-1 and TRBJ1-4): KAGVTQTPRYLIKTRGQQVTLSCSPISGHRSVSWYQQTPGQGLQFLFEYFSETQRNKGNFPGRFSGRQFSNSRSEMNVSTLELGDSALYLCASSLEGGVEKLFFGSGTQLSVL.

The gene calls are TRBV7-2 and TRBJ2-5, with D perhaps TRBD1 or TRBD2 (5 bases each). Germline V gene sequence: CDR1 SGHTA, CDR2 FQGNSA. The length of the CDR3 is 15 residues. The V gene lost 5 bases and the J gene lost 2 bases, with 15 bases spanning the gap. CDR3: CASSQVGATQETQYF. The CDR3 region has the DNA TGTGCCAGCAGCCAGGTCGGGGCTACACAAGAGACCCAGTACTTC.

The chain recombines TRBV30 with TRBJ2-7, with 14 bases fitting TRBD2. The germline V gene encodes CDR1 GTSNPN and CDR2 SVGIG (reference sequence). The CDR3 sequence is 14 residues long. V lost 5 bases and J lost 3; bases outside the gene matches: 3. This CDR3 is CAWDGTSGSYEQYF. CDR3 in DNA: TGTGCCTGGGACGGGACTAGCGGGAGCTACGAGCAGTACTTC.

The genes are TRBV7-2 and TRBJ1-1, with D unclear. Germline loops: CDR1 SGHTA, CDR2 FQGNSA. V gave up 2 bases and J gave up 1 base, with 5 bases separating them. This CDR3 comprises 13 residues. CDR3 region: CASSLFSNTEAFF. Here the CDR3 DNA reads TGTGCCAGCAGCTTATTTTCGAACACTGAAGCTTTCTTT. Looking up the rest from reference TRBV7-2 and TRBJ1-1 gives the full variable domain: GAGVSQSPSNKVTEKGKDVELRCDPISGHTALYWYRQSLGQGLEFLIYFQGNSAPDKSGLPSDRFSAERTGGSVSTLTIQRTQQEDSAVYLCASSLFSNTEAFFGQGTRLTVV.

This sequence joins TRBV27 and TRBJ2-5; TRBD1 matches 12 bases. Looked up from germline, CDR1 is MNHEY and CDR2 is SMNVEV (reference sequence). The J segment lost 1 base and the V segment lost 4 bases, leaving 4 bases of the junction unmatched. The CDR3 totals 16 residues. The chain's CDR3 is CASSSWDRGPQETQYF. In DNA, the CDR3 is TGTGCCAGCAGTTCCTGGGACAGGGGGCCCCAAGAGACCCAGTACTTC.

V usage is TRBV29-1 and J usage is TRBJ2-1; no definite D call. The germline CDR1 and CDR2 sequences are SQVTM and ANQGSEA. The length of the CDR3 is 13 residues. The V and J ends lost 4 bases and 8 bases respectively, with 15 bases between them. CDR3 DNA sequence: TGCAGCGTTGGAATATTACAGAAGGATGAGCAGTTCTTC. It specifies CSVGILQKDEQFF.

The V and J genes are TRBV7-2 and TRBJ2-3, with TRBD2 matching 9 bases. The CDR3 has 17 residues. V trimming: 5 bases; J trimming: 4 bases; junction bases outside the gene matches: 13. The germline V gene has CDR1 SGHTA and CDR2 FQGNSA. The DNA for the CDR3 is TGTGCCAGCAGCGAAAGGCGGGAGGGCCTTTTTTCAGATACGCAGTATTTT. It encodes CASSERREGLFSDTQYF.

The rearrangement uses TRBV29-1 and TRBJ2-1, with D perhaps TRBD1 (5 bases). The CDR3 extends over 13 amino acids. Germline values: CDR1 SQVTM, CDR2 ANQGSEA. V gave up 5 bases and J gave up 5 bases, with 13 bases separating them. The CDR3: CSVRRDYDNEQFF. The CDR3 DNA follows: TGCAGCGTTCGCAGGGATTACGACAATGAGCAGTTCTTC.

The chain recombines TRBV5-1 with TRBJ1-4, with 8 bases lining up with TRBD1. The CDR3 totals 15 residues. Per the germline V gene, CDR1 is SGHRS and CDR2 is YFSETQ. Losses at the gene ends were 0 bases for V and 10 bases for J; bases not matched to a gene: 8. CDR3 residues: CASSLVDRDVGKLFF. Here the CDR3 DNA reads TGCGCCAGCAGCTTGGTGGACAGGGACGTCGGAAAACTGTTTTTT.

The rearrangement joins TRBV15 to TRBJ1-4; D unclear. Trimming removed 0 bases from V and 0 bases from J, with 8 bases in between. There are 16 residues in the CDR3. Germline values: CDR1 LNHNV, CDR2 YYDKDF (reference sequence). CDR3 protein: CATSRDSPSTNEKLFF. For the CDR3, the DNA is TGTGCCACCAGCAGAGACAGCCCCTCAACTAATGAAAAACTGTTTTTT.

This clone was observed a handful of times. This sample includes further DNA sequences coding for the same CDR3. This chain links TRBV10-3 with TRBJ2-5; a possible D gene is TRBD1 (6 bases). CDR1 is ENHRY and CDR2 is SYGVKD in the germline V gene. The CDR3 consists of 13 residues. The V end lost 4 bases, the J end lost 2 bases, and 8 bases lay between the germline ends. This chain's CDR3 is CAISGTGQETQYF. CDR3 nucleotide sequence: TGTGCCATCAGTGGCACAGGGCAAGAGACCCAGTACTTC.

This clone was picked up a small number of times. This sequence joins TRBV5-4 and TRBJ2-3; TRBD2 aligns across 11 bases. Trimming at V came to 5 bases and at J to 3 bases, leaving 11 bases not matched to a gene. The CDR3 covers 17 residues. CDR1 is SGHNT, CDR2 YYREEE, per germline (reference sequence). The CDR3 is CASRTGLADLGTDTQYF. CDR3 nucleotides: TGTGCCAGCAGGACGGGACTAGCGGACCTGGGAACAGATACGCAGTATTTT.

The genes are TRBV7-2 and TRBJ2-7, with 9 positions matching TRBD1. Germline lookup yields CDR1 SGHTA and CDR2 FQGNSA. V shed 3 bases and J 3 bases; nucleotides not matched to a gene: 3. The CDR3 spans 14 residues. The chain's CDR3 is CASSLGQGIYEQYF. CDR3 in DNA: TGTGCCAGCAGCTTGGGACAGGGAATCTACGAGCAGTACTTC.

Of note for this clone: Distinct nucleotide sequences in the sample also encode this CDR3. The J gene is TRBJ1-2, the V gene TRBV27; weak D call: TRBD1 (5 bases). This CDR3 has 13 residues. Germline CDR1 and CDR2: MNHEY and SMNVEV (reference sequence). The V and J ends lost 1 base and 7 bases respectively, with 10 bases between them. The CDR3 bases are TGTGCCAGCAGTTTATTAGGGGCGGGTGGCTACACCTTC. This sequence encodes CASSLLGAGGYTF.

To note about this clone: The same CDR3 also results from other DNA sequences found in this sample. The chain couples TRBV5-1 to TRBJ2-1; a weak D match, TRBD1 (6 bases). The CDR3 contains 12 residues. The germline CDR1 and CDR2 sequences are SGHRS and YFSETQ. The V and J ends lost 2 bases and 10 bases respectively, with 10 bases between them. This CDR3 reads CASSLQGDEQFF. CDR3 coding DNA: TGCGCCAGCAGCTTACAGGGAGACGAGCAGTTCTTC.

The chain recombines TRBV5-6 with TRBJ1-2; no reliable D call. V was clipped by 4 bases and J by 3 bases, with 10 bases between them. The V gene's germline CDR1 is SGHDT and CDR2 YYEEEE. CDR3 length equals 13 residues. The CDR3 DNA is TGTGCCAGCAGCCCAATAGATGACTATGGCTACACCTTC. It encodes CASSPIDDYGYTF.

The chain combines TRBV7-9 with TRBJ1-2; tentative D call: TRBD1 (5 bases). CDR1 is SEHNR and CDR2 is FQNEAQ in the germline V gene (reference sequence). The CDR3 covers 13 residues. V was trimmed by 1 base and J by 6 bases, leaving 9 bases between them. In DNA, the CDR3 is TGTGCCAGCAGCTTAGTCACAGGAGATGGCTACACCTTC. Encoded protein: CASSLVTGDGYTF.